The 3 T cell receptor beta chains below were found in one sample sequenced in a study of blood T cells in healthy people across ages. A second about 7 to 12 cycle PCR used barcoded and J-beta primers. TCRdb ran MiXCR on the 5' RACE reads and lists one entry per CDR3 protein. The sample records about 670,000 distinct CDR3 sequences, around 38% being singletons. The sequenced sample consisted of blood. The receptors derive from a man older than 75 in good health.

The chain recombines TRBV10-3 with TRBJ2-7, with 13 bases identical to TRBD2. Per the germline V gene, CDR1 is ENHRY and CDR2 is SYGVKD. The CDR3 extends over 16 amino acids. The V gene end was trimmed by 5 bases and the J gene end by 7 bases; junction bases not matched to a gene: 11. The CDR3 reads CAISKGTSGDYNEQYF. DNA for the CDR3: TGTGCCATCAGTAAAGGGACTAGCGGGGACTACAATGAGCAGTACTTC.

The genes are TRBV20-1 and TRBJ2-3, with 9 bases lining up with TRBD2. CDR3 length: 15 residues. V lost 6 bases, J lost 4 bases, and 11 bases stayed unmatched. CDR1 is DFQATT, CDR2 SNEGSKA, per germline (reference sequence). The CDR3 region is CSAPTGGGAADTQYF. The CDR3 region has the DNA TGCAGTGCCCCGACTGGCGGGGGGGCCGCAGATACGCAGTATTTT.

The V and J genes are TRBV6-1 and TRBJ2-7, with D possibly being TRBD1 (5 bases). V lost 9 bases, J lost 4 bases, and 16 bases lay in between. The CDR3 length is 13 residues. Per the germline V gene, CDR1 is MNHNS and CDR2 is SASEGT. As DNA, the CDR3 is TGTGCCAGTGTTGGCGGCAGGGCTTACGAGCAGTACTTC. Protein: CASVGGRAYEQYF.